The entry below describes one T cell receptor (beta chain). Treatment described: oral pan-JAK inhibitor, 5-10 mg twice daily. The data are from a study of CD8+ T cells in alopecia areata. V dropped 1 base and J dropped 6 bases, with 10 bases sitting between them. The length of the CDR3 is 13 residues. Per the germline V gene, CDR1 is PRHDT and CDR2 is FYEKMQ (reference sequence). Sequencing used cDNA as its template, made by extracting RNA and reverse transcribing it. The data were produced by immunoSEQ multiplex PCR, yet TCRdb's version contains in-frame clones alone and is incomplete. This sample carries 140,000 to 150,000 clones, 45% to 60% of them seen once, and the ten largest clones take more than 15%.

This receptor was obtained from a human donor with alopecia areata. The chain is built from TRBV13 and TRBJ2-7; no definite D call. Specimen: CD8+ T cells sorted from blood, collected at week 4, from a patient treated with tofacitinib. The DNA for the CDR3 is TGTGCCAGCAGCTTAGCCCCTGATCTCGAGCAGTACTTC. It is translated as CASSLAPDLEQYF.